One sample yielded the 32 T cell receptor beta chains listed below, sequenced in a study of cytomegalovirus exposure and HLA in healthy donors (dated by TCRdb to the late 2010s). The library was built by means of the immunoSEQ multiplex PCR assay. For the multiplex PCR, a mixture combining 60 forward primers for TCR Vbeta segments and 13 reverse primers for TCR Jbeta segments was used. Not all clones reach the TCRdb copy of this immuneACCESS table, which keeps in-frame sequences only. Checked studies attribute under half of the gap to unresolved V genes and leave the rest unexplained. Across this sample there are 150,000 to 200,000 clones, with around 78% seen only once. The ten largest clones take up roughly an eighth of the sample. What was sequenced was PBMCs. The receptors come from a woman in her twenties or thirties in good health and CMV-seropositive.

This chain joins TRBV5-4 and TRBJ2-7; D not resolved. The V gene lost 4 bases and the J gene lost 9 bases, with 14 bases spanning the gap. Germline CDR1 SGHNT, CDR2 YYREEE (reference sequence). This CDR3 contains 12 residues. The CDR3 sequence: CASSGRSGGQYF. The CDR3 DNA reads TGTGCCAGCAGCGGTAGGTCCGGCGGGCAGTACTTC.

This sequence joins TRBV4-1 and TRBJ2-3; 8 nucleotides match TRBD1. Germline lookup yields CDR1 MGHRA and CDR2 YSYEKL. This CDR3 region has 15 residues. The junction had 4 bases not matched to a gene; V was cut back by 1 base and J by 4 bases. The CDR3 spells CASSQADRVADTQYF. For the CDR3, the DNA is TGCGCCAGCAGCCAAGCGGACAGGGTGGCAGATACGCAGTATTTT.

This rearrangement joins TRBV6-6 to TRBJ1-1; TRBD1 matches at 9 bases. Germline CDR1 and CDR2: MNHNY and SVGAGI (reference sequence). CDR3 length: 12 amino acids. The V segment lost 7 bases and the J segment 6 bases; nucleotides outside the gene matches: 3. The DNA of the CDR3 is TGTGCCAGCACCTACAGGGGGCCTGAAGCTTTCTTT. This codes for CASTYRGPEAFF.

This chain uses TRBV10-3 with TRBJ1-3, with D hard to call. The CDR3 runs 11 residues. The germline V gene has CDR1 ENHRY and CDR2 SYGVKD. V gave up 10 bases and J gave up 4 bases, with 8 bases separating them. CDR3 region: CATTGGNTIYF. CDR3 DNA: TGTGCCACCACGGGGGGAAACACCATATATTTT.

The genes are TRBV6-5 and TRBJ1-6; D possibly corresponds to TRBD1 (6 bases). CDR3 size: 16 residues. CDR1 is MNHEY and CDR2 is SVGAGI in the germline V gene. Trimming removed 4 bases at V and 9 bases at J, with 19 bases between. The CDR3 loop is CASSSRKGTSVSPLHF. In DNA, the CDR3 is TGTGCCAGCAGTTCCCGTAAGGGGACAAGCGTTTCACCCCTCCACTTT.

The V gene is TRBV7-9, the J gene TRBJ2-2; TRBD1 aligns across 7 bases. The CDR3 totals 15 residues. Germline CDR1 SEHNR, CDR2 FQNEAQ (reference sequence). V lost 0 bases and J lost 4; bases outside the gene matches: 2. The CDR3 nucleotides read TGTGCCAGCAGCTTAGCGTCAGGGGGCACCGGGGAGCTGTTTTTT. This sequence encodes CASSLASGGTGELFF.

The chain recombines TRBV7-6 with TRBJ1-6; 7 bases map to TRBD1. CDR1 is SGHVS, CDR2 FNYEAQ, per germline. V lost 3 bases, J lost 5 bases, and 4 bases stayed unmatched. CDR3 length: 15 amino acids. The CDR3 loop reads CASSFRQGDNSPLHF. The DNA of the CDR3 is TGTGCCAGCAGCTTCCGACAGGGAGATAATTCACCCCTCCACTTT.

J is TRBJ2-7 and V is TRBV6-5, with D maybe TRBD2 (5 bases). The V and J ends lost 2 bases and 7 bases respectively, with 12 bases between them. There are 13 residues in the CDR3. Germline CDR1 reads MNHEY; CDR2 reads SVGAGI. This CDR3 is CASSYHGRGEQYF. Here the CDR3 DNA reads TGTGCCAGCAGTTACCACGGACGAGGGGAGCAGTACTTC.

V is TRBV6-6 and J is TRBJ1-6; 9 bases match TRBD1. The CDR3 length is 15 residues. V dropped 2 bases and J dropped 7; count of bases not matched to a gene: 3. Germline CDR1 is MNHNY and CDR2 is SVGAGI (reference sequence). DNA of the CDR3: TGTGCCAGCAGTTACAAAGACAGGGGGAATTCACCCCTCCACTTT. Protein: CASSYKDRGNSPLHF.

The J gene is TRBJ2-7, the V gene TRBV7-9; D ambiguous. The CDR3 is 13 residues long. Trimming stripped 1 base from V and 3 bases from J, with 7 bases between. Germline assignment: CDR1 SEHNR and CDR2 FQNEAQ (reference sequence). CDR3 amino acids: CASSLGSNYEQYF. The CDR3 DNA reads TGTGCCAGCAGCTTAGGATCTAACTACGAGCAGTACTTC.

The CDR3 reads CATRMTGSYEQYF. CDR3 DNA sequence: TGTGCCACCCGAATGACAGGCAGCTACGAGCAGTACTTC. The V gene is TRBV28, the J gene TRBJ2-7; a possible D gene is TRBD1 (6 bases). The CDR3 runs to 13 residues. Trimming took 10 bases from V and 3 from J, leaving 16 bases between them. In germline, CDR1 is MDHEN, CDR2 SYDVKM.

The chain combines TRBV30 with TRBJ1-2; the D gene is possibly TRBD1 (5 bases). Trimming stripped 0 bases from V and 4 bases from J, with 9 bases between. Germline CDR1 is GTSNPN and CDR2 is SVGIG (reference sequence). This CDR3 is built from 13 residues. The CDR3 region is CAWSVPGIYGYTF. Written as DNA, the CDR3 is TGTGCCTGGAGTGTACCAGGGATCTATGGCTACACCTTC.

J is TRBJ2-7 and V is TRBV13; 8 positions agree with TRBD2. J lost 4 bases, V lost 1 base, and 9 bases had no gene match. Germline values: CDR1 PRHDT, CDR2 FYEKMQ (reference sequence). There are 16 residues in the CDR3. The CDR3 is CASSLERASGPYEQYF. CDR3 coding DNA: TGTGCCAGCAGCTTAGAAAGGGCTAGCGGGCCTTACGAGCAGTACTTC.

This chain links TRBV6-5 with TRBJ2-5; tentative D call: TRBD2 (6 bases). The DNA end favors TRBJ2-7, so the J call may be wrong. The CDR3 sequence is 14 residues long. Germline CDR1 reads MNHEY; CDR2 reads SVGAGI. The CDR3 DNA is TGTGCCAGCAGTTTCCGGGACTCCGGGGACGAGCAGTACTTC. Amino acids: CASSFRDSGDEQYF.

This clone was counted a single time. This rearrangement joins TRBV13 to TRBJ1-2, with 9 bases identical to TRBD1. This CDR3 comprises 15 residues. CDR1 is PRHDT, CDR2 FYEKMQ, per germline (reference sequence). The junction had 11 bases not matched to a gene; V was cut back by 6 bases and J by 6 bases. The chain's CDR3 is CASSRYGQGRDGYTF. For the CDR3, the DNA is TGTGCCAGCAGTCGATACGGACAGGGGCGGGATGGCTACACCTTC.

CDR3: CASSHLFRTGGNEQFF. The CDR3 region has the DNA TGCGCCAGCAGCCACCTGTTTAGGACAGGGGGCAATGAGCAGTTCTTC. The chain carries TRBV4-1 and TRBJ2-1, with 10 positions matching TRBD1. Germline-derived CDR1 and CDR2 are MGHRA and YSYEKL. V lost 3 bases and J lost 6; bases outside the gene matches: 8. This CDR3 has 16 residues.

V gene TRBV10-3 combines with J gene TRBJ1-2; no firm D call. The CDR3 covers 14 residues. Germline V gives CDR1 ENHRY, CDR2 SYGVKD. V was shortened by 10 bases and J by 3 bases, with 18 bases between the two germline ends. In DNA form, the CDR3 reads TGTGCCACTACGAATACCGCTAACCACTATGGCTACACCTTC. It is translated as CATTNTANHYGYTF.

The rearrangement joins TRBV19 to TRBJ2-1; 11 positions match TRBD1. This CDR3 spans 16 amino acids. CDR1 and CDR2 (germline): LNHDA, SQIVND (reference sequence). V lost 5 bases, J lost 6 bases, and 9 bases stayed unmatched. The CDR3 DNA reads as TGTGCCAGTAGTTTCGATACCGGGACAGGGGGCAATGAGCAGTTCTTC. This encodes CASSFDTGTGGNEQFF.

The chain recombines TRBV28 with TRBJ2-5, with D perhaps matching TRBD1 (6 bases). V was cut by 1 base and J by 1 base, with 10 bases left in between. Germline-derived CDR1 and CDR2 are MDHEN and SYDVKM. CDR3 length: 15 amino acids. The CDR3 spells CASSLLDSFQETQYF. CDR3 DNA sequence: TGTGCCAGCAGTTTATTGGACAGTTTCCAAGAGACCCAGTACTTC.

This clone was seen just once. The rearrangement joins TRBV10-3 to TRBJ1-3, with a tentative D call TRBD1 (5 bases). V lost 2 bases and J 0 bases, leaving 14 bases between the germline ends. Germline V CDR1 and CDR2: ENHRY, SYGVKD. The CDR3 extends over 17 amino acids. DNA of the CDR3: TGTGCCATCAGTGAGACCCCGGACATGTACTCTGGAAACACCATATATTTT. Translated: CAISETPDMYSGNTIYF.

This clone was observed a few times. The V call is TRBV2, the J call TRBJ2-2; 7 bases match TRBD1. CDR3 length equals 15 residues. Germline CDR1 and CDR2: SNHLY and FYNNEI. Germline trimming cut 4 bases from V and 4 bases from J; bases unmatched to any gene: 6. The CDR3: CASSVGGSGTGELFF. CDR3 nucleotides: TGTGCCAGCAGTGTAGGGGGCAGCGGCACCGGGGAGCTGTTTTTT.

The gene calls are TRBV6-5 and TRBJ1-1; D not certain. The V end was cut by 0 bases, the J end by 1 base, with 6 bases between. The CDR3 loop spans 14 amino acids. CDR1 and CDR2 (germline): MNHEY, SVGAGI. The chain's CDR3 is CASSYSPRNTEAFF. CDR3 bases: TGTGCCAGCAGTTACTCCCCCAGGAACACTGAAGCTTTCTTT.

This clone was seen more than once but under ten times. For the CDR3, the DNA is TGTGCCAGCAGCCCAGGGACTAGCGGGACGGGAGAGACCCAGTACTTC. Amino acid sequence: CASSPGTSGTGETQYF. The rearrangement uses TRBV5-4 and TRBJ2-5; 13 bases line up with TRBD2. J gave up 4 bases and V 4 bases, and 7 bases lay outside the gene matches. Germline V gives CDR1 SGHNT, CDR2 YYREEE (reference sequence). The CDR3 is made up of 16 amino acids.

This chain links TRBV27 with TRBJ1-1; 7 positions agree with TRBD1. The CDR3 runs to 11 residues. Unmatched junction bases numbered 4, after V lost 4 bases and J lost 11 bases. Germline V gene data show CDR1 as MNHEY and CDR2 as SMNVEV (reference sequence). CDR3 region: CASSSPGQAFF. In nucleotides, the CDR3 is TGTGCCAGCAGTTCTCCGGGACAGGCTTTCTTT.

The chain carries TRBV6-1 and TRBJ1-1, with 7 positions matching TRBD1. This CDR3 is 14 amino acids long. V lost 3 bases, J lost 5 bases, and 6 bases stayed unmatched. Germline-derived CDR1 and CDR2 are MNHNS and SASEGT. The CDR3 loop reads CASSDAQGQTEAFF. The CDR3 region has the DNA TGTGCCAGCAGTGACGCCCAGGGACAGACTGAAGCTTTCTTT.

The chain couples TRBV9 to TRBJ2-5, with 10 bases matching TRBD2. In germline, CDR1 is SGDLS, CDR2 YYNGEE. The CDR3 has 17 residues. The V and J ends lost 0 bases and 4 bases, in that order; junction bases with no gene match: 9. Written as DNA, the CDR3 is TGTGCCAGCAGCGTAGGGTGGGAGCGGGGGGGCCGAGAGACCCAGTACTTC. Protein product: CASSVGWERGGRETQYF.

The chain carries TRBV7-9 and TRBJ1-5; a possible D gene is TRBD1 (6 bases). The length of the CDR3 is 16 residues. V was trimmed by 5 bases and J by 3 bases, leaving 17 bases between them. Germline V gives CDR1 SEHNR, CDR2 FQNEAQ (reference sequence). This CDR3 is CASSGGSQGPNQPQHF. As DNA, the CDR3 is TGTGCCAGCAGCGGAGGTTCACAGGGACCCAATCAGCCCCAGCATTTT.

The rearrangement uses TRBV19 and TRBJ2-7; 11 nucleotides align to TRBD1. The CDR3 has 15 amino acids. The V gene end was trimmed by 6 bases and the J gene end by 4 bases; junction bases not matched to a gene: 8. The germline V gene encodes CDR1 LNHDA and CDR2 SQIVND (reference sequence). CDR3 loop: CASSMTGTGGYEQYF. CDR3 coding DNA: TGTGCCAGTAGCATGACCGGGACAGGGGGGTACGAGCAGTACTTC.

The chain carries TRBV5-4 and TRBJ1-2; D remains unclear. The CDR3 contains 15 residues. V was cut by 0 bases and J by 6 bases, with 15 bases left in between. CDR1 SGHNT and CDR2 YYREEE come from the germline V gene (reference sequence). CDR3 protein: CASSLDFLLFHGYTF. The CDR3 DNA reads TGTGCCAGCAGCTTGGACTTTCTACTATTCCATGGCTACACCTTC.

This clone turned up a few times. V usage is TRBV9 and J usage is TRBJ2-1, with TRBD2 matching 9 bases. The CDR3 totals 16 residues. Trimming at V came to 0 bases and at J to 3 bases, leaving 4 bases not matched to a gene. Germline CDR1 SGDLS, CDR2 YYNGEE. Here the CDR3 reads CASSVGPSGVYNEQFF. The CDR3 DNA is TGTGCCAGCAGCGTAGGGCCTAGCGGGGTCTACAATGAGCAGTTCTTC.

The chain uses TRBV10-3 and TRBJ2-1, with 10 nucleotides matching TRBD2. This CDR3 has 15 amino acids. Looked up from germline, CDR1 is ENHRY and CDR2 is SYGVKD. V trimming: 11 bases; J trimming: 4 bases; junction bases outside the gene matches: 11. As DNA, the CDR3 is TGTGCCGCCAATCAAGAACTAGCGGGGTACAATGAGCAGTTCTTC. It yields the protein CAANQELAGYNEQFF.

The chain couples TRBV6-1 to TRBJ1-2, with TRBD1 matching over 7 bases. CDR1 and CDR2 from the germline V gene are MNHNS and SASEGT. With V trimmed by 1 base and J by 4 bases, 6 bases remained unmatched. This CDR3 has 15 amino acids. The CDR3 loop is CASSEEGGAFYGYTF. The CDR3 DNA is TGTGCCAGCAGTGAAGAAGGGGGCGCTTTCTATGGCTACACCTTC.